This T cell receptor beta chain comes out of a study of vaccination and CD4 T cells after COVID-19 (dated by TCRdb to 2021 to 2024). Regarding the complete study: Convalescent patients had a positive SARS-CoV-2 result on nasal swab PCR, and of these patients, several had mild disease and one had severe disease. The cultures were stimulated with overlapping spike peptide pools from SARS-CoV-2 and from the common cold coronaviruses HCoV-NL63, HCoV-OC43 and HCoV-229E. Post-COVID blood samples from convalescent patients were collected a median of about 110 days after diagnosis, with a range of 35 to 161 days. Control cultures received a CEFX viral epitope pool as the positive control, an HIV-1 Nef peptide pool as the negative control, or no peptide. The time from the second vaccine dose to post-vaccine blood sampling had a median of roughly 70 days and ranged from roughly 12 to 241 days. In the convalescent cohort there were six males and four females, among whom were two Hispanic individuals, seven Caucasians, two Asians and one multiracial person. Each participant got two doses of either the Pfizer-BioNTech BNT162b2 vaccine (n=8) or the Moderna mRNA-1273 vaccine (n=2). In around ten COVID-19 convalescent patients and a few infection-naive healthy vaccine recipients, the spike-specific CD4+ TCR repertoire before mRNA vaccination was compared with the repertoire after mRNA vaccination. Results and caveats for the whole study, not just this receptor: Among convalescent patients, a median about 90% of the SARS-CoV-2-reactive clones seen after vaccination appeared only after vaccination, which suggests priming specific to the vaccine. Only a relatively small number of convalescent patients were included in the study, and early timepoints following natural infection were not analyzed. The median count of SARS-CoV-2-reactive clonotypes went up from approximately 22 after infection to approximately 40 after vaccination, although the change was not significant. Of the vaccine-specific clones found in convalescent patients, nearly all (304 of 307) were mono-reactive for SARS-CoV-2 spike instead of being cross-reactive with common cold coronaviruses.

Per the publication, the treatment or condition label means: 10-day PBMC culture with coronavirus spike peptide pools or control peptides (ViraFEST assay). The ViraFEST assay was used in the study, in which antigen-specific T cells were expanded with peptide pools and expanded clonotypes were subsequently identified by TCR sequencing. Positive SARS-CoV-2 PCR tests in the convalescent patients dated from March to December 2020, before Alpha, Beta and Delta variants emerged in the United States. Each well held some 2 million PBMCs cultured with 10 ug/ml peptide pools in IMDM containing around 5% human AB serum and approximately 10 IU/ml IL-2. Half of the culture medium was replaced with fresh IL-2-containing medium on days 3 and 7. CD4+ T cells were isolated after roughly eleven days of culture through negative selection using the EasySep CD4+ T cell isolation kit. Ficoll-Paque Plus gradient centrifugation was used to isolate PBMCs from whole blood, and the isolated PBMCs were then either used fresh or cryopreserved at -140C. In general, triplicate wells were set up for every culture condition.

The library was obtained by PCR. DNA from cultured CD4+ T cells was subjected to TCR sequencing with the Oncomine TCR Beta short-read assay at the Johns Hopkins FTIC core. The QIAamp micro DNA kit was used to extract genomic DNA from the cultured CD4+ T cells. Oncomine TCR Beta libraries from cultured CD4+ T cells were pooled with unique dual indexes and sequenced on an Illumina iSeq 100. For the original study's pipeline: Non-productive sequences were filtered out, and CDR3s that did not start with C, did not end with F or W, or were shorter than 7 amino acids were discarded. Antigen-specific clonotypes were identified with the MANAFEST web application by comparing peptide-stimulated wells with reference and other culture wells. For a clone to be called positive, the clone needed an FDR below 0.05, an odds ratio above 5, and a productive frequency above 0.1% in at least two of three replicate wells. A clonotype counted as cross-reactive if it showed significant expansion both in the SARS-CoV-2 spike wells and in at least one common cold coronavirus spike condition. Levenshtein distances (stringdist) and unrooted phylogenetic trees (ape) in R version 3.6.1 were used to assess CDR3 homology. TCRdb applied fastp at Q25 and MiXCR to the public reads, then kept only in-frame beta chains. CDR3 protein sequences are deduplicated, and each keeps its most common genes and DNA. These V and J calls originate from TCRdb's pipeline instead of the authors' own analysis. In all, the sample holds under 20,000 distinct CDR3 sequences, and around 44% of those were seen once. The top ten hold approximately 7.2% of the sample.

About this clonotype: It lacks a known antigen. Base qualities were left out, and no much larger clone turns up one base away.

The germline ends are 15 bases apart after V is trimmed by 5 bases and J by 6 bases. The CDR3 starts with the cysteine, ends with the phenylalanine, and has 14 residues. The read is trimmed to its CDR3 DNA, 42 bases read in frame from base 1. CDR1 is given as SGHTA and CDR2 as FQGTGA, both from the germline V gene. This sample comprised CD4+ T cells from blood, cultured in vitro, obtained after SARS-CoV-2 vaccination. This chain is built from TRBV7-3 and TRBJ2-3, with the D segment identity uncertain. This TCR derives from a human donor who had recovered from COVID-19. The sequence in DNA is TGTGCCAGCAGCCTCAGTAGTCTCTCGGATACGCAGTATTTT. Its protein reads: CASSLSSLSDTQYF.